The present T cell receptor (beta chain) was sequenced within a study of blood T cell repertoires in COVID-19. The overall study: Nucleic acid was either cDNA or gDNA, and it came from T cells, B-cell-depleted T cells, or PBMCs.

In the original processing: The authors estimated nucleated cell counts from reference gene primer amplification. Using immunoSEQ multiplex PCR, the repertoire was profiled, and TCRdb retains in-frame clones only, with some absent. That table furnishes V, J and clone size, whereas the DNA furnished D and trimming. The data contain 150,000 to 200,000 clones, about 87% of them seen just once; the ten biggest clones take up 0.88%. Trimming took off 11 bases at V and 5 bases at J, with 13 bases between the two ends. The CDR3 is 11 amino acids. Germline CDR1 SNHLY, CDR2 FYNNEI. A single count supports this clone.

The receptor was derived from a woman younger than 35 who had recovered from COVID-19. The sequencing input was peripheral blood. The V gene is TRBV2, the J gene TRBJ2-7; possible D gene TRBD1, 6 bases. CDR3 bases: TGTGCCCCCGGGAAGGGGGACGAGCAGTACTTC. Its protein product is CAPGKGDEQYF.